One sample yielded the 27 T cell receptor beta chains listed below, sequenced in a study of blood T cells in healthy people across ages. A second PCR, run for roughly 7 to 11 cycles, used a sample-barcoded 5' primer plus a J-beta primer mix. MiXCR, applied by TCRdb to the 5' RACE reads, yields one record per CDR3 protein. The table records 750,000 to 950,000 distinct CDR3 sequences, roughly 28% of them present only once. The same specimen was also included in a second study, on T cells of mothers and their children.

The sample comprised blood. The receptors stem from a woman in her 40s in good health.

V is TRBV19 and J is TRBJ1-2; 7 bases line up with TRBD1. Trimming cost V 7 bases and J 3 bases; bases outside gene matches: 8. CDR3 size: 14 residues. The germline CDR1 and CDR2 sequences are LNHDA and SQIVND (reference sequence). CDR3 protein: CASTKQGTHYGYTF. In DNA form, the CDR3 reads TGTGCCAGTACTAAACAGGGGACTCACTATGGCTACACCTTC.

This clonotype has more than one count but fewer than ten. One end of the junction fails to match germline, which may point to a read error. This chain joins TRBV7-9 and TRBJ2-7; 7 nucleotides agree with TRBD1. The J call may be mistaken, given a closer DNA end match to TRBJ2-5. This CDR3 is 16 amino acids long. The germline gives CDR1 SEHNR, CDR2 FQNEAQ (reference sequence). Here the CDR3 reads CASSRTGANMQGTQYF. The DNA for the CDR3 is TGTGCCAGCAGCCGAACAGGGGCCAACATGCAAGGGACCCAGTACTTC.

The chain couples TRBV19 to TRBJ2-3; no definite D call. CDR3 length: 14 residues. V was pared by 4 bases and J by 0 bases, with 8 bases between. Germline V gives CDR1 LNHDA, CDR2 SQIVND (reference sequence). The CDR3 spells CASSRRWSTDTQYF. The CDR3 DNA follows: TGTGCCAGTAGTAGGCGCTGGAGCACAGATACGCAGTATTTT.

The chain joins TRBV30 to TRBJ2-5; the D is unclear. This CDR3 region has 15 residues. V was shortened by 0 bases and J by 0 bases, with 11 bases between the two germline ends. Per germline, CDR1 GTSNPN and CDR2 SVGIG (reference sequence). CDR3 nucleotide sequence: TGTGCCTGGAGTGTCCAAAGGACGTACCAAGAGACCCAGTACTTC. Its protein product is CAWSVQRTYQETQYF.

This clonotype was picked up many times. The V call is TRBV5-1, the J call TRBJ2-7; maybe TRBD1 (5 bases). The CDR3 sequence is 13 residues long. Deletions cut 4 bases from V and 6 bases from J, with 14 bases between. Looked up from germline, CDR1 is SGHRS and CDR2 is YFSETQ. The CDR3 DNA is TGCGCCAGCAGCCGGACGGTTAGGGGCGAGCAGTACTTC. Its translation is CASSRTVRGEQYF.

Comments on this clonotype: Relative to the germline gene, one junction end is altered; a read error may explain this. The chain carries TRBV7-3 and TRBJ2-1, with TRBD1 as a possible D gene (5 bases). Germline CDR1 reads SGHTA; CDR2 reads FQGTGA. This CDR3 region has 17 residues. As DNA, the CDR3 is TGTGCCAGCAGCTTACGGCCAGAAGGGGCCTCCTACAAGGAGCAGTTCTTC. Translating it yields CASSLRPEGASYKEQFF.

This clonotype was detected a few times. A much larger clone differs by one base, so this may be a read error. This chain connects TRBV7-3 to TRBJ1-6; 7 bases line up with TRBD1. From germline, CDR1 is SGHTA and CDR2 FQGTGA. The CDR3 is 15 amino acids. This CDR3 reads CTSSQDGQVGSPLHF. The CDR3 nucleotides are TGTACCAGCAGTCAGGATGGACAGGTCGGTTCACCCCTCCACTTT.

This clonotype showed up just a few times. The CDR3 sequence is CASSQGRGINYGYTF. The CDR3 coding sequence is TGTGCCAGCAGCCAAGGTCGGGGGATTAACTATGGCTACACCTTC. The gene calls are TRBV14 and TRBJ1-2, with D perhaps matching TRBD1 (5 bases). The CDR3 has 15 amino acids. Trimming removed 1 base from V and 1 base from J, with 10 bases in between. Per the germline V gene, CDR1 is SGHDN and CDR2 is FVKESK.

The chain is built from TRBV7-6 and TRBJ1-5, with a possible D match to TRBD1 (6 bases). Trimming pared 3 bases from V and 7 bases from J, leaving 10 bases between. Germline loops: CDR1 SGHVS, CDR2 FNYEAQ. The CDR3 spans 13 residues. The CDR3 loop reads CASSFNRVQPQHF. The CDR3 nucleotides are TGTGCCAGCAGCTTTAACAGGGTCCAGCCCCAGCATTTT. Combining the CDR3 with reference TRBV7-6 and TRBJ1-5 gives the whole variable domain GAGVSQSPRYKVTKRGQDVALRCDPISGHVSLYWYRQALGQGPEFLTYFNYEAQQDKSGLPNDRFSAERPEGSISTLTIQRTEQRDSAMYRCASSFNRVQPQHFGDGTRLSIL.

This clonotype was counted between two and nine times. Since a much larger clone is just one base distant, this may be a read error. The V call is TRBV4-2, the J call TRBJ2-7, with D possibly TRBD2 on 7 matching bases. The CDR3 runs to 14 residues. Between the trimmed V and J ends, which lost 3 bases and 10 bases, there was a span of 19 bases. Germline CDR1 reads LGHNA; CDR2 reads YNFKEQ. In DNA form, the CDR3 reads TGTGCCAGCAGCCATGCGGGGGCCCAAGAGTCCCAGTACTTC. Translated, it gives CASSHAGAQESQYF.

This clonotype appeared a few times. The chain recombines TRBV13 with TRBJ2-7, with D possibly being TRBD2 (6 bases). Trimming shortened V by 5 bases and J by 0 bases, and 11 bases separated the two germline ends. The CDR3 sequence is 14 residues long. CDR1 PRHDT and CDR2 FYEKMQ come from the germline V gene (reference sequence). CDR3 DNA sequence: TGTGCCAGCAGCGACACCGGGAGCTCCTACGAGCAGTACTTC. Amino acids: CASSDTGSSYEQYF. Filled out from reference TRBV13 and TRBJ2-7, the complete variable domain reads AAGVIQSPRHLIKEKRETATLKCYPIPRHDTVYWYQQGPGQDPQFLISFYEKMQSDKGSIPDRFSAQQFSDYHSELNMSSLELGDSALYFCASSDTGSSYEQYFGPGTRLTVT.

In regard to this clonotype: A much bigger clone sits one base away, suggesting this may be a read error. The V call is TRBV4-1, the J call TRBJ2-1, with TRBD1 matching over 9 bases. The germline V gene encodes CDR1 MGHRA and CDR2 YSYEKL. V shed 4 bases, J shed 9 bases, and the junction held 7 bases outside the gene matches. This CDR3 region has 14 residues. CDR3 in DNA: TGCGCCAGCAGCCTAGGGACAGGGTCGCTTGAGCAGTTCTTC. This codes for CASSLGTGSLEQFF.

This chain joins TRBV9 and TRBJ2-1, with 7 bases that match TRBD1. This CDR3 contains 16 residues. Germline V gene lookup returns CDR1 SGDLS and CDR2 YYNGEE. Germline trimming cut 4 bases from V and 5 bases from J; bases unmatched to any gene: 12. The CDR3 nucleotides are TGTGCCAGCAGCAGAATTGGGACAGCGGTACACAATGAGCAGTTCTTC. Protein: CASSRIGTAVHNEQFF.

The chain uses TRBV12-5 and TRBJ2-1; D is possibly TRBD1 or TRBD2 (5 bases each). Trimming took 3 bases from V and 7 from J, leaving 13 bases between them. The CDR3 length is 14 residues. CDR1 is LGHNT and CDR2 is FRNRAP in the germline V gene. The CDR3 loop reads CASGLEGRWNEQFF. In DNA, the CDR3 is TGTGCTAGTGGTTTAGAGGGGCGCTGGAATGAGCAGTTCTTC.

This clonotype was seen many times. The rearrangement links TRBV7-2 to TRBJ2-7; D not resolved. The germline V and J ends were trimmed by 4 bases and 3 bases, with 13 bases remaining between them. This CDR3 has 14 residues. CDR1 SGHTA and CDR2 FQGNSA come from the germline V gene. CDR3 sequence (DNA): TGTGCCAGCAGCTCGGGCTTGGGGTACTACGAGCAGTACTTC. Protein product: CASSSGLGYYEQYF.

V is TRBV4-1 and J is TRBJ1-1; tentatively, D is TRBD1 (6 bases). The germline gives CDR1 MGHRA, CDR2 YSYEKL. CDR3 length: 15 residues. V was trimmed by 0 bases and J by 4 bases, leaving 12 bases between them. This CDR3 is CASSQDRRGATEAFF. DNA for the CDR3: TGCGCCAGCAGCCAAGATCGCCGGGGGGCCACTGAAGCTTTCTTT.

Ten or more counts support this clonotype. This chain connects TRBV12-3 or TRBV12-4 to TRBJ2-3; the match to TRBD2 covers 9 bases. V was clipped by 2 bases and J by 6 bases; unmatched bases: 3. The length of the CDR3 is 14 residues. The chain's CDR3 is CASSLRRGGDTQYF. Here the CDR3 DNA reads TGTGCCAGCAGTTTAAGGCGGGGGGGTGATACGCAGTATTTT.

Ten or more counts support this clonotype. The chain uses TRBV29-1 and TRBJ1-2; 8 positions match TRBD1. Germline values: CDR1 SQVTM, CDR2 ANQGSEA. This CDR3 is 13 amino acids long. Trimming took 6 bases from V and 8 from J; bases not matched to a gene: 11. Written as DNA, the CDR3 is TGCAGCGTCGCGAATGGACAGGGAGGAGGCTACACCTTC. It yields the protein CSVANGQGGGYTF.

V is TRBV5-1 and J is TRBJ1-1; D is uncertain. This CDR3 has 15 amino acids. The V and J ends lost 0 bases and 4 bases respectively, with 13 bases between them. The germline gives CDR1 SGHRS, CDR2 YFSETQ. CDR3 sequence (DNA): TGCGCCAGCAGCTTGGTTCTGAGACCAGGCACTGAAGCTTTCTTT. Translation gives CASSLVLRPGTEAFF.

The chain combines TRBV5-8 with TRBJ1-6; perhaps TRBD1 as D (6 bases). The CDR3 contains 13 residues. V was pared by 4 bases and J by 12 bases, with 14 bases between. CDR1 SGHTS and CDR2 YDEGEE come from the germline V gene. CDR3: CASSVGGPRPLHF. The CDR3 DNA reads TGTGCCAGCAGCGTCGGGGGGCCCCGACCCCTCCACTTT. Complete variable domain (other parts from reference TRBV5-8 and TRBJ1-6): EAGVTQSPTHLIKTRGQQATLRCSPISGHTSVYWYQQALGLGLQFLLWYDEGEERNRGNFPPRFSGRQFPNYSSELNVNALELEDSALYLCASSVGGPRPLHFGNGTRLTVT.

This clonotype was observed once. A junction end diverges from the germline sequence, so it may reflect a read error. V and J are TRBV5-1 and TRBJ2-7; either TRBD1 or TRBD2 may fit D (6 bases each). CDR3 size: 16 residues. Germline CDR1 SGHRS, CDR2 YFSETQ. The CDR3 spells CASSLGVIGGVNEQHF. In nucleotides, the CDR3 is TGCGCCAGCAGCTTGGGGGTTATCGGGGGCGTCAACGAGCAGCACTTC.

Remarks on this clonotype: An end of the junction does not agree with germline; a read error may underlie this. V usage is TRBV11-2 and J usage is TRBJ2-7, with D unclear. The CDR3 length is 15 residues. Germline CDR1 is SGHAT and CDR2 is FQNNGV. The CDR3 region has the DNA TGTGTCAGCAGCTTAGGCCCTACCCTCTCCTACGAGCAGTACTTC. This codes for CVSSLGPTLSYEQYF.

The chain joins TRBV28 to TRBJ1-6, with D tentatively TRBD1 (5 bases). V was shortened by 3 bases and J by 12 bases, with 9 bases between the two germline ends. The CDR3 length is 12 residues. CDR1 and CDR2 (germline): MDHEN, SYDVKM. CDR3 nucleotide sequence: TGTGCCAGCAGTTTTGGCAGGGAACCCCTCCACTTT. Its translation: CASSFGREPLHF.

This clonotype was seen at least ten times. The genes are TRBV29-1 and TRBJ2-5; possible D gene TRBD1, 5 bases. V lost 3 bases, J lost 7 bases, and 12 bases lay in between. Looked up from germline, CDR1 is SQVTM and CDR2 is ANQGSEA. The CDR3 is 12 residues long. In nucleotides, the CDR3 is TGCAGCGTTGAGCCTGACAGTCGGACCCAGTACTTC. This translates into CSVEPDSRTQYF.

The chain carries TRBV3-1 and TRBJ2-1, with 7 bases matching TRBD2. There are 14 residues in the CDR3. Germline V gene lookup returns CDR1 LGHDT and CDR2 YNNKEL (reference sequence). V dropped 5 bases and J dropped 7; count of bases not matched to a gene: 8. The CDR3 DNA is TGTGCCAGCAGCGAGACGGGGGGTGGAAATGAGCAGTTCTTC. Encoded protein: CASSETGGGNEQFF.

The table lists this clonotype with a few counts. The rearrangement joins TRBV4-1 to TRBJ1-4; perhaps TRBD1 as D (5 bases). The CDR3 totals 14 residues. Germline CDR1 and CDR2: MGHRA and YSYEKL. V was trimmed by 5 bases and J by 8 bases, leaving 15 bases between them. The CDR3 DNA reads TGCGCCAGCAGCGCAGACAGCGGTCGGGAAAAACTGTTTTTT. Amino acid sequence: CASSADSGREKLFF.

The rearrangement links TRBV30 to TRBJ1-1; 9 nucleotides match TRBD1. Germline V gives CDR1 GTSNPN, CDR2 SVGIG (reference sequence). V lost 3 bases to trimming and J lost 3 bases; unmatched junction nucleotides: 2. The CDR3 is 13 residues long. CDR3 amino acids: CAWSRDRDTEAFF. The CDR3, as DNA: TGTGCCTGGAGCCGGGACAGGGACACTGAAGCTTTCTTT.